This T cell receptor beta chain was recovered during a study of radiation and T cells in renal cell carcinoma. Time point of the sample: blood 4 weeks post-SBRT, at nephrectomy. Treatment given: 15 Gy SBRT to primary tumor, nephrectomy 4 weeks later. This CDR3 comprises 13 residues. V gave up 6 bases and J gave up 4 bases; unmatched junction bases: 4. In germline, CDR1 is KGHSH, CDR2 LQKENI. Sequenced by immunoSEQ multiplex PCR; TCRdb stores in-frame clones only, minus some. The table records around 64,000 clones, about 80% of them present only once. The chain employs TRBV18 and TRBJ1-1, with 8 bases identical to TRBD1. The material was blood, obtained from a patient whose treatment included radiotherapy and nephrectomy. This sequence originates from a man in his fifties or sixties with renal cell carcinoma. CDR3 bases: TGTGCCAGCTCGGCTACAGGGGGCACTGAAGCTTTCTTT. The encoded protein is CASSATGGTEAFF.